The 23 T cell receptor beta chains reported below all come from one sample, sequenced in a study of CD8+ T cells in alopecia areata. Those with alopecia areata gave lesional scalp punch biopsies and peripheral blood. Extracted from the samples, RNA was reverse transcribed into cDNA to serve as the sequencing template. Sequencing used immunoSEQ multiplex PCR; TCRdb keeps in-frame clones, though not all of them. Counted here are thousands of clones, 60% to 70% occurring once; the ten biggest clones make up over 9%. Material: skin, obtained at week 0. The receptor source for this set is a human donor with alopecia areata.

Remarks on this clone: A junction end diverges from the germline sequence, so it may reflect a read error. J is TRBJ2-7 and V is TRBV6-8; D not certain. Germline-derived CDR1 and CDR2 are MNHGY and SAAAGT. The CDR3 runs 10 residues. CDR3 sequence (DNA): TGTGCCAGCAGCTACTACGAGCAGTACTTC. Protein sequence: CASSYYEQYF.

This clone has just a few counts. The V and J genes are TRBV5-1 and TRBJ1-1; no firm D call. Trimming pared 7 bases from V and 1 base from J, leaving 20 bases between. The CDR3 runs to 16 residues. The germline CDR1 and CDR2 sequences are SGHRS and YFSETQ. The chain's CDR3 is CASAPGSSQANTEAFF. CDR3 DNA sequence: TGCGCCAGCGCGCCTGGAAGCTCCCAGGCGAACACTGAAGCTTTCTTT.

The rearrangement links TRBV12-5 to TRBJ2-3; 10 positions match TRBD1. CDR1 is LGHNT and CDR2 is FRNRAP in the germline V gene. This CDR3 is 14 amino acids long. Trimming took 6 bases from V and 5 from J; bases not matched to a gene: 5. DNA for the CDR3: TGTGCTAGTGGCAGGACAGGGGGATTAGATACGCAGTATTTT. This encodes CASGRTGGLDTQYF.

The chain is built from TRBV11-1 and TRBJ2-2; 7 nucleotides line up with TRBD1. This CDR3 has 14 residues. From germline, CDR1 is SGHAT and CDR2 FQDESV (reference sequence). V was clipped by 5 bases and J by 2 bases; unmatched bases: 2. DNA of the CDR3: TGTGCCAGCAGCAGACAGGGAAACACCGGGGAGCTGTTTTTT. This gives the protein CASSRQGNTGELFF.

This clone has just a few counts. V and J are TRBV5-1 and TRBJ2-7, with 11 bases lining up with TRBD1. The length of the CDR3 is 16 residues. From germline, CDR1 is SGHRS and CDR2 YFSETQ. J gave up 6 bases and V 0 bases, and 8 bases lay outside the gene matches. Here the CDR3 reads CASSLVFRTGGLEQYF. The CDR3 DNA is TGCGCCAGCAGCTTGGTCTTTAGGACAGGGGGCCTCGAGCAGTACTTC.

The chain employs TRBV4-2 and TRBJ2-1; 7 nucleotides agree with TRBD2. V lost 6 bases, J lost 4 bases, and 9 bases stayed unmatched. This CDR3 contains 15 residues. In germline, CDR1 is LGHNA, CDR2 YNFKEQ. In DNA form, the CDR3 reads TGTGCCAGCAGTATCGGCGGGGGTCCGTACAATGAGCAGTTCTTC. Its translation: CASSIGGGPYNEQFF.

The rearrangement joins TRBV19 to TRBJ1-2, with D perhaps matching TRBD1 (5 bases). Germline loops: CDR1 LNHDA, CDR2 SQIVND (reference sequence). V was pared by 5 bases and J by 4 bases, with 23 bases between. The CDR3 is 17 residues long. CDR3 sequence reads: CASSPAQANRKTYGYTF. CDR3 nucleotide sequence: TGTGCCAGTAGTCCTGCACAGGCAAATCGAAAGACCTATGGCTACACCTTC. The whole variable domain, remainder taken from reference TRBV19 and TRBJ1-2, is DGGITQSPKYLFRKEGQNVTLSCEQNLNHDAMYWYRQDPGQGLRLIYYSQIVNDFQKGDIAEGYSVSREKKESFPLTVTSAQKNPTAFYLCASSPAQANRKTYGYTFGSGTRLTVV.

This sequence joins TRBV2 and TRBJ2-7, with TRBD1 matching 9 bases. The CDR3 extends over 16 amino acids. Trimming took 0 bases from V and 6 from J; bases not matched to a gene: 9. Germline CDR1 and CDR2: SNHLY and FYNNEI. DNA for the CDR3: TGTGCCAGCAGTGAAGCCTTGGGACAGGGCCCTAGCGAGCAGTACTTC. It specifies CASSEALGQGPSEQYF.

This clone was observed a single time. The V gene is TRBV6-5, the J gene TRBJ1-5, with D possibly being TRBD1 (6 bases). Germline V gene sequence: CDR1 MNHEY, CDR2 SVGAGI. CDR3 size: 14 residues. V was pared by 2 bases and J by 3 bases, with 8 bases between. CDR3 loop: CASSYQGPNQPQHF. The CDR3 DNA is TGTGCCAGCAGTTACCAGGGGCCCAATCAGCCCCAGCATTTT.

The rearrangement uses TRBV7-2 and TRBJ1-2; D unresolved. This CDR3 region has 16 residues. Germline CDR1 and CDR2: SGHTA and FQGNSA. The V end was cut by 1 base, the J end by 5 bases, with 17 bases between. CDR3 bases: TGTGCCAGCAGCTTAGGGCTGGGGAGCCATCAGTATGGCTACACCTTC. Amino acids: CASSLGLGSHQYGYTF.

The CDR3, as DNA: TGTGCCAGCAGTGAACCGACAGTCTATGGCTACACCTTC. Protein: CASSEPTVYGYTF. V usage is TRBV2 and J usage is TRBJ1-2, with D possibly being TRBD1 (5 bases). Germline CDR1 SNHLY, CDR2 FYNNEI. The CDR3 contains 13 residues. Trimming removed 2 bases at V and 4 bases at J, with 8 bases between.

This clone was seen more than once but under ten times. The chain links TRBV14 to TRBJ2-7; D is perhaps TRBD2 (5 bases). V lost 2 bases and J 6 bases, leaving 14 bases between the germline ends. Looked up from germline, CDR1 is SGHDN and CDR2 is FVKESK. This CDR3 has 14 residues. The DNA of the CDR3 is TGTGCCAGCAGCCAACTCTCTAGCCCCTGCGAGCAGTACTTC. Protein: CASSQLSSPCEQYF.

In its sample, this clone was seen once. The chain uses TRBV6-5 and TRBJ1-2; 9 nucleotides align to TRBD1. The germline gives CDR1 MNHEY, CDR2 SVGAGI. The CDR3 contains 14 residues. V dropped 4 bases and J dropped 10; count of bases not matched to a gene: 10. For the CDR3, the DNA is TGTGCCAGCAGTTTAAAAAGGGACAGGGCGGTCTACACCTTC. Its translation: CASSLKRDRAVYTF.

This clone was observed a few times. The J gene is TRBJ2-5, the V gene TRBV27, with unresolved D. This CDR3 has 12 amino acids. Between the trimmed V and J ends, which lost 4 bases and 1 base, there was a span of 4 bases. CDR1 and CDR2 (germline): MNHEY, SMNVEV (reference sequence). The CDR3 bases are TGTGCCAGCAGTTACTCCCAAGAGACCCAGTACTTC. Protein product: CASSYSQETQYF.

This chain uses TRBV19 with TRBJ1-5; D remains ambiguous. This CDR3 spans 14 amino acids. The V and J ends lost 1 base and 9 bases respectively, with 13 bases between them. In germline, CDR1 is LNHDA, CDR2 SQIVND (reference sequence). The CDR3 spells CASSIGRSLGPQHF. The CDR3 coding sequence is TGTGCCAGTAGTATAGGGCGTAGCCTTGGGCCCCAGCATTTT.

The chain is built from TRBV19 and TRBJ1-5; D remains ambiguous. Germline V gene lookup returns CDR1 LNHDA and CDR2 SQIVND (reference sequence). This CDR3 is 17 amino acids long. Trimming left V 5 bases short and J 2 bases short, with 19 bases between. The CDR3 here is CASSPTRFGGGNQPQHF. The CDR3 DNA is TGTGCCAGTAGTCCCACCCGATTTGGCGGGGGCAATCAGCCCCAGCATTTT.

The CDR3 here is CASSLPWRAGNTIYF. CDR3 bases: TGTGCCAGCAGCTTACCATGGCGGGCTGGAAACACCATATATTTT. This chain links TRBV7-2 with TRBJ1-3; D is ambiguous. The V and J ends lost 2 bases and 2 bases respectively, with 10 bases between them. CDR1 is SGHTA, CDR2 FQGNSA, per germline. The CDR3 is 15 residues long.

This rearrangement joins TRBV7-9 to TRBJ2-5, with D possibly TRBD2 on 6 matching bases. The CDR3 contains 15 residues. CDR1 is SEHNR and CDR2 is FQNEAQ in the germline V gene (reference sequence). Trimming removed 8 bases from V and 3 bases from J, with 19 bases in between. The CDR3, as DNA: TGTGCCAGCCGGGGGAGAGGAGGCCCCAAAGAGACCCAGTACTTC. It codes for CASRGRGGPKETQYF.

This chain's CDR3 is CASSQSDYYLGEQFF. The CDR3 region has the DNA TGTGCCAGCAGTCAATCTGATTACTACCTAGGTGAGCAGTTCTTC. The chain is built from TRBV6-5 and TRBJ2-1; no reliable D call. From germline, CDR1 is MNHEY and CDR2 SVGAGI. The V gene lost 5 bases and the J gene lost 9 bases, with 20 bases spanning the gap. There are 15 residues in the CDR3.

This clone was counted a single time. The CDR3 region is CASDMGLAGGPTDTQYF. CDR3 coding DNA: TGTGCCAGCGATATGGGACTAGCGGGGGGACCAACAGATACGCAGTATTTT. The chain has TRBV2 and TRBJ2-3; TRBD2 matches 15 bases. V lost 8 bases, J lost 3 bases, and 9 bases stayed unmatched. Germline values: CDR1 SNHLY, CDR2 FYNNEI. The CDR3 has 17 amino acids. The entire variable domain, with the rest obtained from reference TRBV2 and TRBJ2-3, is as follows: EPEVTQTPSHQVTQMGQEVILRCVPISNHLYFYWYRQILGQKVEFLVSFYNNEISEKSEIFDDQFSVERPDGSNFTLKIRSTKLEDSAMYFCASDMGLAGGPTDTQYFGPGTRLTVL.

This sequence joins TRBV5-1 and TRBJ1-1; no clear D gene. The V gene lost 4 bases and the J gene lost 1 base, with 8 bases spanning the gap. Germline CDR1 is SGHRS and CDR2 is YFSETQ. The CDR3 covers 13 residues. The chain's CDR3 is CASSGIRNTEAFF. The DNA for the CDR3 is TGCGCCAGCAGCGGAATAAGGAACACTGAAGCTTTCTTT.

This rearrangement joins TRBV18 to TRBJ2-1; D is ambiguous. The CDR3 length is 14 residues. With 2 bases removed from V and 6 bases from J, the gap between germline ends came to 11 bases. In germline, CDR1 is KGHSH, CDR2 LQKENI. The CDR3 bases are TGTGCCAGCTCACCAAAGGGTAGAGGCAATGAGCAGTTCTTC. It encodes CASSPKGRGNEQFF.

The chain uses TRBV12-5 and TRBJ2-1; D may match TRBD1 or TRBD2 (5 bases each). Germline CDR1 and CDR2: LGHNT and FRNRAP. The CDR3 loop spans 20 amino acids. The V end lost 0 bases, the J end lost 0 bases, and 21 bases lay between the germline ends. The CDR3 region has the DNA TGTGCTAGTGGTTTGGTACTGTATCTCGGGACGGCTAGCTCCTACAATGAGCAGTTCTTC. Encoded protein: CASGLVLYLGTASSYNEQFF.